This TCR beta chain emerged from a study of regulatory T cells in long-lasting Graves disease. This CDR3 is 17 amino acids long. With V trimmed by 5 bases and J by 0 bases, 8 bases remained unmatched. Time point reported: persistent/refractory GD, antithyroid drugs over 5 years with positive TRAb. Making the TCR library involved RNA that had been extracted from PBMCs. Construction of TCR beta libraries relied on iRepertoire HTBI primers and on Arm-PCR targeting CDR3 regions. TCRdb analysed the multiplex PCR reads with MiXCR anew, one entry per CDR3 protein. The repertoire has 650,000 to 700,000 distinct CDR3 sequences, about 30% of them found once; the top ten carry under 55%.

Sample: peripheral blood mononuclear cells (PBMCs), taken when the disease was refractory, from a patient treated with antithyroid drugs. The sequence was collected from a female donor with Graves disease. This rearrangement joins TRBV12-3 or TRBV12-4 to TRBJ2-3, with TRBD2 matching 10 bases. As DNA, the CDR3 is TGTGCCAGCAGTCCCGGGGCTAGCGGGGGAAGCACAGATACGCAGTATTTT. It encodes CASSPGASGGSTDTQYF.